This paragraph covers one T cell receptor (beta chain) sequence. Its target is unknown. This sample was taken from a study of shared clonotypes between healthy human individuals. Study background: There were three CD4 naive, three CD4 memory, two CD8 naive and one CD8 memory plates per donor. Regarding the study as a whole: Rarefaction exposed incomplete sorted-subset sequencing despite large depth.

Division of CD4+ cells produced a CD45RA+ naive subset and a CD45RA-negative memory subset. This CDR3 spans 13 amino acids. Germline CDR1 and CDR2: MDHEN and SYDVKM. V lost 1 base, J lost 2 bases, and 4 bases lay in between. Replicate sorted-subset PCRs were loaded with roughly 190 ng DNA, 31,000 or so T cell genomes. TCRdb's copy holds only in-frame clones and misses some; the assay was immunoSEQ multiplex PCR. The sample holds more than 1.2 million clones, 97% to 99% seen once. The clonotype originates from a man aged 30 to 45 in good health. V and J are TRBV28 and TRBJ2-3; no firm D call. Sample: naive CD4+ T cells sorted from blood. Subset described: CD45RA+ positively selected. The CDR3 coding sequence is TGTGCCAGCAGTTTATCCTTCACAGATACGCAGTATTTT. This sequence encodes CASSLSFTDTQYF.